What follows are 2 T cell receptor beta chains derived from one specimen sequenced in a study of cytomegalovirus exposure and HLA in healthy donors. Use of 60 Vbeta and 13 Jbeta primers characterized the PCR. Generated by immunoSEQ multiplex PCR, the TCRdb table keeps only in-frame clones and is missing some. The top ten hold 4% to 4.5% of the sample, which has approximately 130,000 clones, 75% to 90% seen once. The sample taken for sequencing was PBMCs. These receptor sequences come from a woman in her 40s in good health and CMV-seronegative.

The chain uses TRBV18 and TRBJ2-7; D unclear. The V and J ends lost 3 bases and 2 bases respectively, with 11 bases between them. The CDR3 runs 14 residues. Germline V gene data show CDR1 as KGHSH and CDR2 as LQKENI. CDR3 sequence (DNA): TGTGCCAGCTCACCTTCCGAGTTGGCCTACGAGCAGTACTTC. Translation gives CASSPSELAYEQYF.

The count of this clone is one. This chain connects TRBV7-8 to TRBJ2-5, with TRBD2 identical over 10 bases. From germline, CDR1 is SGHVS and CDR2 FQNEAQ. The CDR3 covers 14 residues. With V trimmed by 6 bases and J by 7 bases, 8 bases remained unmatched. The DNA of the CDR3 is TGTGCCAGCAGTTCAGCGGGAGGGGGAAGGACCCAGTACTTC. Protein sequence: CASSSAGGGRTQYF.